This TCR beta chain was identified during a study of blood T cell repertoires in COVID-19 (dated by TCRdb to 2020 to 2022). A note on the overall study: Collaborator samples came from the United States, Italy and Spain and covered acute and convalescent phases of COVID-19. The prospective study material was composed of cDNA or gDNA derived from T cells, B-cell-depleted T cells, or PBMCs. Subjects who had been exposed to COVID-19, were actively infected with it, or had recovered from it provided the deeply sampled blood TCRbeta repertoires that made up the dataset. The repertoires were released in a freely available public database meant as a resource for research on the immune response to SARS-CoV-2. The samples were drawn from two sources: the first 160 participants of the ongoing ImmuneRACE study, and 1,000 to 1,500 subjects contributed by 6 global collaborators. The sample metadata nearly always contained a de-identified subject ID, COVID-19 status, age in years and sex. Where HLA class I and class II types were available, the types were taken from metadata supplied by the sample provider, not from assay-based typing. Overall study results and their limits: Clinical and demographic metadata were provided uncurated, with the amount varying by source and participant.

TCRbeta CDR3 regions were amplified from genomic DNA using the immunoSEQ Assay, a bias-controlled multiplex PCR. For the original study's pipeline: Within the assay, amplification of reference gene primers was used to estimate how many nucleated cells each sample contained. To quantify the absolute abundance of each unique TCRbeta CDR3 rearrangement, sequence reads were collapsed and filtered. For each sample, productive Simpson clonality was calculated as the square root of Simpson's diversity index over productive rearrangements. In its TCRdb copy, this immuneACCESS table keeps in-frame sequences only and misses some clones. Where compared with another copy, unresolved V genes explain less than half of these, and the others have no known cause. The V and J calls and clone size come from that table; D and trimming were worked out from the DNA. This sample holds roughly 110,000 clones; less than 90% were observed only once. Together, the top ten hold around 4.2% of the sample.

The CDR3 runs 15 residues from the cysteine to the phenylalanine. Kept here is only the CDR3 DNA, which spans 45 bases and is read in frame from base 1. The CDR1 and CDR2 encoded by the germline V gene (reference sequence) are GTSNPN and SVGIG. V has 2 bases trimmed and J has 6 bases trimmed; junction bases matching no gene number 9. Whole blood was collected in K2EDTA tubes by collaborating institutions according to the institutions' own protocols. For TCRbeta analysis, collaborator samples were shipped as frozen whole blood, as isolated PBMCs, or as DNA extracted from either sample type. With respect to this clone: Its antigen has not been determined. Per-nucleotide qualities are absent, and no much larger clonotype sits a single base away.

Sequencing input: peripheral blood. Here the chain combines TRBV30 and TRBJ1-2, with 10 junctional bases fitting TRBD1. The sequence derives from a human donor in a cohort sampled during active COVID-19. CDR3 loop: CAWSSRTGGENGYTF. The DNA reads TGTGCCTGGAGTTCAAGGACAGGGGGAGAAAATGGCTACACCTTC.